The 32 T cell receptor beta chains below come from one sample, sequenced in a study of T cell responses to AZD1222 COVID-19 vaccine. TCRdb's table, derived via immunoSEQ multiplex PCR, lists solely in-frame clones and lacks some. The repertoire has more than 90,000 clones, approximately 84% of them found once; the top ten carry approximately 15%. Source: peripheral blood, taken 28 days after the second AZD1222 dose. All receptors come from an adult who received the AZD1222 COVID-19 vaccine.

This chain connects TRBV29-1 to TRBJ2-5; the D gene could be TRBD1 or TRBD2 (5 bases each). The CDR3 spans 12 residues. The germline CDR1 and CDR2 sequences are SQVTM and ANQGSEA. V lost 4 bases and J 4 bases, leaving 10 bases between the germline ends. In nucleotides, the CDR3 is TGCAGCGTTGGGCCGAGGGGAGAGACCCAGTACTTC. Amino acid sequence: CSVGPRGETQYF. The full variable domain, rest sourced from reference TRBV29-1 and TRBJ2-5, is SAVISQKPSRDICQRGTSLTIQCQVDSQVTMMFWYRQQPGQSLTLIATANQGSEATYESGFVIDKFPISRPNLTFSTLTVSNMSPEDSSIYLCSVGPRGETQYFGPGTRLLVL.

The CDR3 DNA reads TGTGCCAGCAGCTCCGGGACAGAGACCCAGTACTTC. It yields the protein CASSSGTETQYF. The rearrangement uses TRBV5-4 and TRBJ2-5; tentatively, D is TRBD1 or TRBD2 (5 bases each). CDR1 is SGHNT and CDR2 is YYREEE in the germline V gene (reference sequence). Trimming removed 3 bases from V and 4 bases from J, with 7 bases in between. CDR3 length equals 12 residues.

This clone showed up just once. The CDR3 region has the DNA TGTGCCAGTGACAGTAGCGAAGGAAACACCATATATTTT. It encodes CASDSSEGNTIYF. The chain carries TRBV19 and TRBJ1-3; D is possibly TRBD1 (5 bases). V lost 8 bases, J lost 4 bases, and 12 bases lay in between. Germline CDR1 is LNHDA and CDR2 is SQIVND (reference sequence). The CDR3 totals 13 residues. The variable domain in full, completed from reference TRBV19 and TRBJ1-3, reads DGGITQSPKYLFRKEGQNVTLSCEQNLNHDAMYWYRQDPGQGLRLIYYSQIVNDFQKGDIAEGYSVSREKKESFPLTVTSAQKNPTAFYLCASDSSEGNTIYFGEGSWLTVV.

This clone was detected once. The chain couples TRBV27 to TRBJ2-7, with D maybe TRBD2 (5 bases). V was clipped by 5 bases and J by 4 bases, with 18 bases between them. CDR3 length: 15 residues. CDR1 and CDR2 from the germline V gene are MNHEY and SMNVEV (reference sequence). DNA for the CDR3: TGTGCCAGCAGTAGCCGGGCTAGCTTAATGTACGAGCAGTACTTC. It translates to CASSSRASLMYEQYF.

This clone was seen just once. V and J are TRBV5-4 and TRBJ2-5, with no clear D. Trimming took off 1 base at V and 0 bases at J, with 4 bases between the two ends. The CDR3 runs to 13 residues. CDR1 is SGHNT, CDR2 YYREEE, per germline (reference sequence). This chain's CDR3 is CASSLKNQETQYF. CDR3 nucleotide sequence: TGTGCCAGCAGCTTGAAAAACCAAGAGACCCAGTACTTC. Complete variable domain (other parts from reference TRBV5-4 and TRBJ2-5): ETGVTQSPTHLIKTRGQQVTLRCSSQSGHNTVSWYQQALGQGPQFIFQYYREEENGRGNFPPRFSGLQFPNYSSELNVNALELDDSALYLCASSLKNQETQYFGPGTRLLVL.

This clone showed up just once. The rearrangement uses TRBV19 and TRBJ1-2; 9 bases are a match to TRBD1. Looked up from germline, CDR1 is LNHDA and CDR2 is SQIVND (reference sequence). V was pared by 4 bases and J by 6 bases, with 6 bases of the junction left unmatched. This CDR3 has 14 amino acids. The DNA of the CDR3 is TGTGCCAGTAGTACGCGGGACAGGGTAAATGGCTACACCTTC. Amino acid sequence: CASSTRDRVNGYTF.

The V and J genes are TRBV2 and TRBJ2-7, with D possibly being TRBD1 or TRBD2 (5 bases each). V was pared by 6 bases and J by 6 bases, with 18 bases between. Germline-derived CDR1 and CDR2 are SNHLY and FYNNEI. CDR3 length: 14 residues. The CDR3 region has the DNA TGTGCCAGCAGCCTTTGGGACGGTACCGCCGAGCAGTACTTC. Translated: CASSLWDGTAEQYF.

The chain couples TRBV28 to TRBJ1-4, with a tentative D call TRBD1 (5 bases). Looked up from germline, CDR1 is MDHEN and CDR2 is SYDVKM. This CDR3 has 17 residues. Trimming left V 2 bases short and J 8 bases short, with 21 bases between. CDR3 in DNA: TGTGCCAGCAGTTTACGGCAGGGAGCGGGTCGTAACGAAAAACTGTTTTTT. Translated: CASSLRQGAGRNEKLFF.

V is TRBV19 and J is TRBJ1-1; tentatively, D is TRBD1 (6 bases). Deletions cut 7 bases from V and 3 bases from J, with 24 bases between. The CDR3 totals 17 residues. CDR1 and CDR2 from the germline V gene are LNHDA and SQIVND (reference sequence). Here the CDR3 DNA reads TGTGCCAGTAAAACAGGGCAAGACCCAAGGAGGTACACTGAAGCTTTCTTT. As protein: CASKTGQDPRRYTEAFF.

The gene calls are TRBV4-1 and TRBJ1-6; D gene ambiguous. The V gene lost 0 bases and the J gene lost 6 bases, with 9 bases spanning the gap. Per germline, CDR1 MGHRA and CDR2 YSYEKL. The CDR3 totals 15 residues. CDR3 residues: CASSQDMATNSPLHF. CDR3 DNA: TGCGCCAGCAGCCAAGATATGGCAACTAATTCACCCCTCCACTTT.

The chain links TRBV4-3 to TRBJ2-7; TRBD2 matches at 9 bases. V shed 3 bases and J 4 bases; nucleotides not matched to a gene: 13. CDR3 length equals 17 residues. Germline loops: CDR1 LGHNA, CDR2 YSLEER. The chain's CDR3 is CASSQGGTAGGYYEQYF. The CDR3 DNA reads TGCGCCAGCAGCCAGGGGGGTACAGCGGGAGGCTATTACGAGCAGTACTTC.

V usage is TRBV6-5 and J usage is TRBJ1-5; D unclear. The germline V gene encodes CDR1 MNHEY and CDR2 SVGAGI. The V gene lost 7 bases and the J gene lost 1 base, with 14 bases spanning the gap. The CDR3 spans 15 residues. DNA of the CDR3: TGTGCCAGCAATCGGGGTCTTACGAGCAATCAGCCCCAGCATTTT. It translates to CASNRGLTSNQPQHF.

This clone was counted between two and nine times. The chain is built from TRBV12-3 or TRBV12-4 and TRBJ1-1, with a possible D match to TRBD1 (6 bases). The CDR3 covers 13 residues. V gave up 5 bases and J gave up 3 bases, with 10 bases separating them. The CDR3 DNA follows: TGTGCCAGCAGTCGACAGGAGGACACTGAAGCTTTCTTT. This gives the protein CASSRQEDTEAFF.

The gene calls are TRBV27 and TRBJ2-7; maybe TRBD1 (5 bases). The CDR3 extends over 15 amino acids. Trimming removed 5 bases at V and 3 bases at J, with 17 bases between. Germline CDR1 is MNHEY and CDR2 is SMNVEV (reference sequence). In nucleotides, the CDR3 is TGTGCCAGCAGTCCACTTACAAGGGGTCTCTACGAGCAGTACTTC. This encodes CASSPLTRGLYEQYF.

The chain recombines TRBV18 with TRBJ1-5; 7 nucleotides agree with TRBD1. Looked up from germline, CDR1 is KGHSH and CDR2 is LQKENI. The CDR3 has 14 amino acids. Unmatched junction bases numbered 1, after V lost 5 bases and J lost 0 bases. The CDR3 DNA reads TGTGCCAGCTCAGACAGGGATAGCAATCAGCCCCAGCATTTT. Translated: CASSDRDSNQPQHF.

The V and J genes are TRBV6-5 and TRBJ2-7; 8 bases are a match to TRBD1. Germline V gives CDR1 MNHEY, CDR2 SVGAGI. With V trimmed by 2 bases and J by 2 bases, 5 bases remained unmatched. This CDR3 has 15 residues. The CDR3 DNA reads as TGTGCCAGCAGTTACGGAGGGACAGGAGCCTACGAGCAGTACTTC. It encodes CASSYGGTGAYEQYF.

The CDR3 DNA follows: TGTGCCAGCAGTTACTCCCTGGGCAGGGCATCCTACGAGCAGTACTTC. Protein sequence: CASSYSLGRASYEQYF. The chain employs TRBV6-2 or TRBV6-3 and TRBJ2-7; a weak D match, TRBD1 (5 bases). The length of the CDR3 is 16 residues. V shed 0 bases and J shed 1 base, with 13 bases lying between them. In germline, CDR1 is MNHEY, CDR2 SVGEGT.

The chain has TRBV6-2 or TRBV6-3 and TRBJ2-1; 11 positions match TRBD2. CDR1 and CDR2 from the germline V gene are MNHEY and SVGEGT. The CDR3 consists of 14 residues. Losses at the gene ends were 5 bases for V and 7 bases for J; bases not matched to a gene: 4. Written as DNA, the CDR3 is TGTGCCAGCAGTACTAGCGGGAGATTGAATGAGCAGTTCTTC. Its translation: CASSTSGRLNEQFF.

The chain links TRBV3-1 (or the pseudogene TRBV3-2) to TRBJ1-1; D is possibly TRBD1 (5 bases). CDR3 length: 16 amino acids. With 1 base removed from V and 1 base from J, the gap between germline ends came to 13 bases. CDR1 and CDR2 (germline): LGHDT, YNNKEL (reference sequence). CDR3 sequence: CASSQAGLRRNTEAFF. The CDR3 DNA is TGTGCCAGCAGCCAAGCGGGACTCCGGAGGAACACTGAAGCTTTCTTT.

This clone was observed a few times. In DNA, the CDR3 is TGTGCCAGCAGCGCGGGACAGGGGGTGTTTGAGCAGTTCTTC. This translates into CASSAGQGVFEQFF. The chain links TRBV6-5 to TRBJ2-1, with TRBD1 matching 11 bases. Trimming cost V 6 bases and J 9 bases; bases outside gene matches: 7. This CDR3 contains 14 residues. The germline gives CDR1 MNHEY, CDR2 SVGAGI.

This chain connects TRBV12-5 to TRBJ2-5; D remains ambiguous. The CDR3 is made up of 14 amino acids. With 2 bases removed from V and 5 bases from J, the gap between germline ends came to 12 bases. Germline-derived CDR1 and CDR2 are LGHNT and FRNRAP. Written as DNA, the CDR3 is TGTGCTAGTGGTTTGTTCCCAGGCCCCGAGACCCAGTACTTC. Amino acid sequence: CASGLFPGPETQYF.

The rearrangement uses TRBV20-1 and TRBJ2-1; D remains unclear. The germline gives CDR1 DFQATT, CDR2 SNEGSKA (reference sequence). The V gene lost 0 bases and the J gene lost 10 bases, with 7 bases spanning the gap. The CDR3 has 11 amino acids. The CDR3 DNA sequence: TGCAGTGCTAGAGAATCGACGGAGCAGTTCTTC. As protein: CSARESTEQFF.

The chain links TRBV19 to TRBJ1-5; TRBD1 might be the D (5 bases). Germline assignment: CDR1 LNHDA and CDR2 SQIVND (reference sequence). The CDR3 length is 16 residues. V was trimmed by 6 bases and J by 0 bases, leaving 15 bases between them. The CDR3: CASSSGGRISNQPQHF. CDR3 nucleotide sequence: TGTGCCAGTAGCTCGGGGGGACGGATTAGCAATCAGCCCCAGCATTTT.

The J gene is TRBJ2-1, the V gene TRBV19; D may be TRBD2 (6 bases). The CDR3 runs to 16 residues. The germline V and J ends were trimmed by 8 bases and 2 bases, with 19 bases remaining between them. Looked up from germline, CDR1 is LNHDA and CDR2 is SQIVND (reference sequence). CDR3 in DNA: TGTGCCAGTGCCCCCGACGGGAGACCTCCCTACAATGAGCAGTTCTTC. This gives the protein CASAPDGRPPYNEQFF.

This clone was recorded only once. The gene calls are TRBV7-9 and TRBJ1-2; D remains unclear. V lost 0 bases, J lost 3 bases, and 5 bases lay in between. The CDR3 loop spans 13 amino acids. From germline, CDR1 is SEHNR and CDR2 FQNEAQ (reference sequence). The CDR3 bases are TGTGCCAGCAGCTTAGCAGGCTACTATGGCTACACCTTC. Its translation: CASSLAGYYGYTF.

The rearrangement joins TRBV7-2 to TRBJ2-7; D is undetermined. Germline-derived CDR1 and CDR2 are SGHTA and FQGNSA. V lost 0 bases and J 3 bases, leaving 9 bases between the germline ends. The CDR3 is 14 residues long. CDR3 amino acids: CASSLAQLRYEQYF. The CDR3 nucleotides read TGTGCCAGCAGCTTAGCCCAACTCCGCTACGAGCAGTACTTC.

The J gene is TRBJ2-1, the V gene TRBV9; TRBD2 agrees at 11 bases. The CDR3 is made up of 16 amino acids. Germline-derived CDR1 and CDR2 are SGDLS and YYNGEE. The V gene end was trimmed by 4 bases and the J gene end by 7 bases; junction bases not matched to a gene: 10. The chain's CDR3 is CASSTSSGRTPNEQFF. Here the CDR3 DNA reads TGTGCCAGCAGCACATCTAGCGGGAGGACCCCGAATGAGCAGTTCTTC.

The chain combines TRBV5-1 with TRBJ2-7; 7 bases are a match to TRBD1. Germline CDR1 and CDR2: SGHRS and YFSETQ. The CDR3 spans 12 residues. The V and J ends lost 7 bases and 6 bases, in that order; junction bases with no gene match: 7. In nucleotides, the CDR3 is TGCGCCAGCTGGGACAGCCTATCCGAGCAGTACTTC. Translation: CASWDSLSEQYF.

The chain uses TRBV18 and TRBJ2-1; TRBD2 might be the D (7 bases). The germline CDR1 and CDR2 sequences are KGHSH and LQKENI. The CDR3 length is 18 residues. V was shortened by 3 bases and J by 0 bases, with 18 bases between the two germline ends. CDR3 sequence reads: CASSPGALAWGSYNEQFF. In DNA, the CDR3 is TGTGCCAGCTCACCGGGGGCACTAGCGTGGGGCTCCTACAATGAGCAGTTCTTC. The whole variable domain, filled in from reference TRBV18 and TRBJ2-1, reads NAGVMQNPRHLVRRRGQEARLRCSPMKGHSHVYWYRQLPEEGLKFMVYLQKENIIDESGMPKERFSAEFPKEGPSILRIQQVVRGDSAAYFCASSPGALAWGSYNEQFFGPGTRLTVL.

This clone was seen once. CDR3 amino acids: CAISESGGSYNEQFF. CDR3 nucleotides: TGTGCCATCAGTGAGTCTGGGGGATCCTACAATGAGCAGTTCTTC. The V gene is TRBV10-3, the J gene TRBJ2-1; D is perhaps TRBD1 or TRBD2 (5 bases each). V was cut by 0 bases and J by 1 base, with 7 bases left in between. The CDR3 extends over 15 amino acids. Per the germline V gene, CDR1 is ENHRY and CDR2 is SYGVKD.

V and J are TRBV29-1 and TRBJ2-5; the D is unclear. This CDR3 spans 12 amino acids. V was trimmed by 2 bases and J by 5 bases, leaving 9 bases between them. From germline, CDR1 is SQVTM and CDR2 ANQGSEA. The CDR3 region is CSVERGRETQYF. The CDR3, as DNA: TGCAGCGTTGAAAGAGGCCGTGAGACCCAGTACTTC.

V usage is TRBV7-5 and J usage is TRBJ2-7; the table gives TRBD1 as D, unverified against the DNA. TRBV7-5 is shown as a pseudogene. This CDR3 has 13 amino acids. The CDR3 region is CASRDRGFPEQYF. The CDR3 DNA is TGTGCCAGCCGGGACAGGGGGTTTCCCGAGCAGTACTTC.